A selection of T cell receptor beta chains follows, all from one sample in a study of cytomegalovirus exposure and HLA in healthy donors. TCRdb's copy holds only in-frame clones and misses some; the assay was immunoSEQ multiplex PCR. The sample includes approximately 130,000 clones, approximately 78% seen only once; the top ten take more than 1.5%. Specimen: PBMCs. The receptors come from a man aged 35-49 years in good health and CMV-seronegative. The CDR3 runs from the conserved cysteine through the conserved F or W. A D gene is named only where the DNA matches it firmly.

V,D,J,CDR3
TRBV19,-,TRBJ1-2,CASSMGRGAGYTF
TRBV7-9,-,TRBJ1-6,CASRPRDNYNSPLHF
TRBV5-6,TRBD2,TRBJ2-1,CASSLGVAGTISYNEQFF
TRBV2,-,TRBJ1-4,CASSEGYRGRGEKLFF
TRBV7-9,-,TRBJ1-1,CASISQGINTEAFF
TRBV19,TRBD1,TRBJ2-6,CASSVQGATGGANVLTF
TRBV19,-,TRBJ1-1,CASSIRPGGDTEAFF
TRBV4-3,TRBD1,TRBJ1-4,CASSQESTGSGGKLFF
TRBV6-1,-,TRBJ2-2,CASSEPGGATGELFF
TRBV6-6,-,TRBJ1-6,CASSYRHDNSPLHF
TRBV19,-,TRBJ1-3,CASIPAQAGNTIYF
TRBV5-6,-,TRBJ1-5,CASSPGRGDSNQPQHF
TRBV5-1,-,TRBJ2-7,CASSFSGTGEQYF
TRBV4-1,TRBD2,TRBJ2-1,CASSQTGTSSYNEQFF
TRBV7-9,-,TRBJ2-7,CASSLSGRLYEQYF
TRBV2,-,TRBJ1-4,CASNARGLGEKLFF
TRBV5-8,-,TRBJ1-5,CASSLGPQGIGNQPQHF
TRBV10-1,-,TRBJ1-5,CASSEGVGNQPQHF
TRBV9,-,TRBJ1-3,CASSVAGAGNTIYF
TRBV18,-,TRBJ1-1,CASSPGQSEAFF
TRBV4-3,TRBD1,TRBJ1-6,CASSQRGQGAGHNSPLHF
TRBV5-1,-,TRBJ2-5,CASSLGQLMETQYF
TRBV4-2,-,TRBJ2-5,CASSQEKGGNQETQYF
TRBV7-9,-,TRBJ2-7,CASSLWQAFTYEQYF
TRBV19,TRBD1,TRBJ2-1,CASMTGRSSYNEQFF
TRBV5-6,-,TRBJ2-2,CASSEAPLNTGELFF
TRBV6-1,-,TRBJ2-5,CASSIGHQETQYF
TRBV19,-,TRBJ2-1,CASSLGGPNEQFF
TRBV6-5,TRBD1,TRBJ1-5,CASSSGGSNQPQHF
TRBV5-1,-,TRBJ2-1,CASSLLSGWSYNEQFF
TRBV4-2,-,TRBJ2-1,CASSQVFTGEKSYNEQFF
TRBV6-5,-,TRBJ2-2,CASSYSRSVGELFF
TRBV28,TRBD2,TRBJ2-6,CASSPGLAGGRRANGLTF